This TCR beta chain was documented in a study of human T cells and chemical hapten exposure. Time point denoted: patch test 3, about 24 weeks after DPC sensitization. Treatment here: therapeutic diphenylcyclopropenone sensitization with weekly scalp DPC. At least ten counts were recorded for this clonotype. TCRdb independently ran MiXCR on the RACE reads; one entry per CDR3 protein. The data show about 89,000 distinct CDR3 sequences, 10% to 15% seen once. There are 16 residues in the CDR3. V dropped 4 bases and J dropped 8; count of bases not matched to a gene: 13. Germline lookup yields CDR1 SGHRS and CDR2 YFSETQ.

The chain is built from TRBV5-1 and TRBJ2-7; 12 bases map to TRBD2. The clonotype was recovered from a woman aged 45-59 years with alopecia areata. Some clones in this sample may be carry-over from other donors' samples. Sequences were derived from whole blood, sampled in connection with sensitization to the hapten diphenylcyclopropenone (DPC). CDR3 sequence (DNA): TGCGCCAGCAGCCAATATCCTGGGACTAGCGGGTTCCAGCAGTACTTC. It specifies CASSQYPGTSGFQQYF.